These 20 T cell receptor beta chains came from one sample sequenced in a study of T cells in Graves' hyperthyroidism and ophthalmopathy (dated by TCRdb to between 2017 and 2020). Receptor amplification or capture employed multiplex PCR. Sequencing took place on an Illumina HiSeq 2000. TCR beta CDR3 regions were amplified from RNA transcripts. The TCR CDR3 was subjected to a first round of RT-PCR using the HTBI primer set and the Qiagen OneStep RT-PCR kit. TCRdb's own reprocessing of the public reads used fastp at Q25 and MiXCR and kept productive beta chains. Each entry is one CDR3 protein sequence, shown with its most common DNA and genes. The sample data list 200,000 to 250,000 distinct CDR3 sequences, and about a sixth of these were observed just once. Clones ranked in the top ten supply 28% of the sample. Sequences were obtained from blood. These receptors were taken from a woman in her late teens or twenties with Graves' ophthalmopathy.

Ten or more counts support this clonotype. The chain has TRBV15 and TRBJ2-5; 10 bases match TRBD2. J was trimmed by 0 bases and V by 8 bases; bases with no gene match: 3. Germline lookup yields CDR1 LNHNV and CDR2 YYDKDF (reference sequence). The CDR3 consists of 14 residues. The CDR3 loop is CATGAGGNQETQYF. The CDR3 nucleotides read TGTGCCACCGGAGCGGGGGGGAACCAAGAGACCCAGTACTTC.

There are many counts of this clonotype. The gene calls are TRBV6-1 and TRBJ2-7; possibly TRBD1 or TRBD2 for D (5 bases each). Germline loops: CDR1 MNHNS, CDR2 SASEGT. Trimming cost V 5 bases and J 6 bases, with 14 bases left between them. This CDR3 is 13 amino acids long. The CDR3 loop is CASSPAQEVEQYF. The CDR3 coding sequence is TGTGCCAGCAGTCCCGCACAGGAGGTCGAGCAGTACTTC.

This clonotype was observed at least ten times. The chain joins TRBV4-1 to TRBJ1-4; 10 positions match TRBD1. This CDR3 spans 14 amino acids. Germline CDR1 MGHRA, CDR2 YSYEKL. V lost 3 bases to trimming and J lost 10 bases; unmatched junction nucleotides: 5. The CDR3 coding sequence is TGCGCCAGCAGCCAGAGAGGGGACAGGGGAAAACTGTTTTTT. Its translation is CASSQRGDRGKLFF.

This rearrangement joins TRBV7-3 to TRBJ2-7; 8 positions agree with TRBD2. The CDR3 totals 16 residues. V gave up 4 bases and J gave up 5 bases; unmatched junction bases: 13. The germline gives CDR1 SGHTA, CDR2 FQGTGA. The CDR3 bases are TGTGCCAGCAGCTCGGGCGGCGTAGCGGGATTTAACGAGCAGTACTTC. Translation: CASSSGGVAGFNEQYF. The whole variable domain, filled in from reference TRBV7-3 and TRBJ2-7, reads GAGVSQTPSNKVTEKGKYVELRCDPISGHTALYWYRQSLGQGPEFLIYFQGTGAADDSGLPNDRFFAVRPEGSVSTLKIQRTERGDSAVYLCASSSGGVAGFNEQYFGPGTRLTVT.

In its sample, this clonotype was seen many times. Here the CDR3 DNA reads TGTGCCAGCAGCCCCCTAGCGGGGGGTGCAGATACGCAGTATTTT. Translated: CASSPLAGGADTQYF. The chain couples TRBV3-1 to TRBJ2-3; 11 bases map to TRBD2. From germline, CDR1 is LGHDT and CDR2 YNNKEL (reference sequence). The junction had 4 bases not matched to a gene; V was cut back by 4 bases and J by 4 bases. The CDR3 is 15 amino acids.

The chain recombines TRBV4-1 with TRBJ1-3, with D maybe TRBD1 (5 bases). This CDR3 is 16 amino acids long. Trimming took off 2 bases at V and 0 bases at J, with 11 bases between the two ends. From germline, CDR1 is MGHRA and CDR2 YSYEKL. CDR3 sequence: CASSQPRATSGNTIYF. The DNA for the CDR3 is TGCGCCAGCAGCCAACCCAGGGCCACCTCTGGAAACACCATATATTTT.

This clonotype was recorded at least ten times. J is TRBJ2-7 and V is TRBV3-1; TRBD2 matches at 10 bases. The CDR3 runs to 15 residues. The V gene end was trimmed by 4 bases and the J gene end by 4 bases; junction bases not matched to a gene: 7. Germline-derived CDR1 and CDR2 are LGHDT and YNNKEL (reference sequence). In nucleotides, the CDR3 is TGTGCCAGCAGCCCTCCGGGTAGCGGGGGGTACGAGCAGTACTTC. Its protein is CASSPPGSGGYEQYF.

Details on this clonotype: An end of the junction does not agree with germline; a read error may underlie this. This chain links TRBV6-2 or TRBV6-3 with TRBJ2-3; D might be TRBD2 (6 bases). This CDR3 comprises 15 residues. The germline V gene encodes CDR1 MNHEY and CDR2 SVGEGT. The CDR3 here is CTSSGLATSTDTQYF. The CDR3 coding sequence is TGTACCAGCAGTGGGCTAGCGACTAGCACAGATACGCAGTATTTT.

This clonotype appeared many times. This chain uses TRBV6-1 with TRBJ2-1; D is undetermined. The CDR3 loop spans 14 amino acids. Germline-derived CDR1 and CDR2 are MNHNS and SASEGT. V was clipped by 0 bases and J by 4 bases, with 7 bases between them. The CDR3 coding sequence is TGTGCCAGCAGTGAAGCGGCAGATTACAATGAGCAGTTCTTC. This gives the protein CASSEAADYNEQFF.

This clonotype has at least ten counts. The chain uses TRBV20-1 and TRBJ2-3, with TRBD2 identical over 10 bases. CDR3 length: 17 amino acids. CDR1 DFQATT and CDR2 SNEGSKA come from the germline V gene (reference sequence). V lost 3 bases, J lost 0 bases, and 9 bases stayed unmatched. The CDR3, as DNA: TGCAGTGCTAGCCCACTAGCGGGACTTTCTAGCACAGATACGCAGTATTTT. Translated: CSASPLAGLSSTDTQYF.

The chain joins TRBV28 to TRBJ1-6, with 10 bases identical to TRBD1. The CDR3 runs to 16 residues. Trimming cost V 5 bases and J 8 bases; bases outside gene matches: 9. The germline CDR1 and CDR2 sequences are MDHEN and SYDVKM. The CDR3: CASSPSDRGSHSPLHF. CDR3 DNA: TGTGCCAGCAGTCCCTCGGACAGGGGGTCCCATTCACCCCTCCACTTT.

This clonotype was detected many times. The J gene is TRBJ2-1, the V gene TRBV2, with TRBD2 matching 12 bases. Germline loops: CDR1 SNHLY, CDR2 FYNNEI. There are 16 residues in the CDR3. Trimming cost V 6 bases and J 10 bases; bases outside gene matches: 13. The CDR3 spells CASRDRLAGVSWEQFF. DNA for the CDR3: TGTGCCAGCAGAGATAGACTAGCGGGGGTTTCATGGGAGCAGTTCTTC.

This clonotype was recorded at least ten times. J is TRBJ2-1 and V is TRBV6-2 or TRBV6-3; TRBD2 agrees at 8 bases. The ends lost 3 bases at V and 3 bases at J; junction bases unmatched: 7. Germline CDR1 reads MNHEY; CDR2 reads SVGEGT. This CDR3 is built from 16 residues. Here the CDR3 DNA reads TGTGCCAGCAGTTATAGAGCGGGGGACTTCTACAATGAGCAGTTCTTC. It is translated as CASSYRAGDFYNEQFF.

This clonotype was counted ten times or more. The chain combines TRBV20-1 with TRBJ2-3; 10 bases align to TRBD2. The CDR3 length is 16 residues. Germline-derived CDR1 and CDR2 are DFQATT and SNEGSKA (reference sequence). With 8 bases clipped from V and 0 bases from J, the junction kept 11 bases outside the gene matches. The CDR3 DNA is TGCAGTACTGGACTAGCGGCCCTAGAAAGCACAGATACGCAGTATTTT. This encodes CSTGLAALESTDTQYF.

This chain joins TRBV24-1 and TRBJ1-5; no reliable D call. From germline, CDR1 is KGHDR and CDR2 SFDVKD. The CDR3 runs to 13 residues. Between the trimmed V and J ends, which lost 5 bases and 4 bases, there was a span of 8 bases. The CDR3 loop is CATSGRWNQPQHF. The CDR3 DNA sequence: TGTGCCACCAGTGGGAGGTGGAATCAGCCCCAGCATTTT.

This clonotype was detected ten times or more. The genes are TRBV7-2 and TRBJ2-7; the match to TRBD2 covers 7 bases. With V trimmed by 1 base and J by 6 bases, 6 bases remained unmatched. CDR1 is SGHTA and CDR2 is FQGNSA in the germline V gene. This CDR3 has 14 amino acids. CDR3 sequence reads: CASSLEGWGGEQYF. In nucleotides, the CDR3 is TGTGCCAGCAGCTTAGAGGGTTGGGGGGGCGAGCAGTACTTC.

This clonotype came up many times. The rearrangement joins TRBV3-1 to TRBJ1-6, with a weak D call TRBD1 (5 bases). The CDR3 covers 14 residues. V lost 8 bases and J lost 0, with 8 bases in between. Germline V gene data show CDR1 as LGHDT and CDR2 as YNNKEL (reference sequence). The CDR3 loop is CASRQGSYNSPLHF. In nucleotides, the CDR3 is TGTGCCAGCCGGCAGGGCTCCTATAATTCACCCCTCCACTTT.

This clonotype was seen at least ten times. The chain links TRBV5-1 to TRBJ1-5, with D perhaps TRBD1 (6 bases). Germline CDR1 and CDR2: SGHRS and YFSETQ. This CDR3 region has 14 residues. Trimming cost V 4 bases and J 7 bases, with 15 bases left between them. The CDR3 loop is CASSPWGAGQPQHF. The CDR3, as DNA: TGCGCCAGCAGCCCCTGGGGGGCCGGGCAGCCCCAGCATTTT.

This clonotype was observed many times. The V and J genes are TRBV9 and TRBJ2-1, with 12 bases matching TRBD2. CDR3 length: 18 residues. The junction had 15 bases not matched to a gene; V was cut back by 1 base and J by 10 bases. Germline CDR1 SGDLS, CDR2 YYNGEE. The CDR3 region is CASSVPLAGGRSAEEQFF. CDR3 in DNA: TGTGCCAGCAGCGTACCGCTAGCGGGGGGGAGATCCGCAGAGGAGCAGTTCTTC.

The chain joins TRBV4-2 to TRBJ2-2, with 11 bases matching TRBD1. The germline gives CDR1 LGHNA, CDR2 YNFKEQ. The CDR3 length is 16 residues. The V gene end was trimmed by 4 bases and the J gene end by 0 bases; junction bases not matched to a gene: 1. CDR3 sequence (DNA): TGTGCCAGCAGCCCGGGACAGGGGGCGAACACCGGGGAGCTGTTTTTT. Its translation: CASSPGQGANTGELFF.